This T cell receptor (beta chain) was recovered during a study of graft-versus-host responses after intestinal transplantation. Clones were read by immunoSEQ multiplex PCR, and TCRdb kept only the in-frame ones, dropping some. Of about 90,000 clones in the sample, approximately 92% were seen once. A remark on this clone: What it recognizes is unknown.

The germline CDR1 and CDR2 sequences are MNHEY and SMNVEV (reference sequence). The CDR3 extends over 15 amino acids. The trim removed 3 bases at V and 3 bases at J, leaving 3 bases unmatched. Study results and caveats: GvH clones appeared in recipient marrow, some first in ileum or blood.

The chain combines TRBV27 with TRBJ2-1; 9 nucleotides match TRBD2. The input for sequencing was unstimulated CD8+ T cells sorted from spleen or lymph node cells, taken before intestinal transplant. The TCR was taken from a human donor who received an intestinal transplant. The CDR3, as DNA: TGTGCCAGCAGTTTGTCGACTAGCGGCTACAATGAGCAGTTCTTC. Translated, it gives CASSLSTSGYNEQFF.